These 14 T cell receptor beta chains were sequenced from one sample in a study of blood T cell repertoires in COVID-19. TCRdb's table, derived via immunoSEQ multiplex PCR, lists solely in-frame clones and lacks some. The repertoire holds some 96,000 clones, with roughly nine tenths as singletons. The source material was peripheral blood. The receptors derive from a man between 45 and 60 years old with active COVID-19.

This chain joins TRBV19 and TRBJ1-3, with D uncertain. Germline V gene data show CDR1 as LNHDA and CDR2 as SQIVND (reference sequence). The CDR3 loop spans 14 amino acids. V lost 6 bases to trimming and J lost 0 bases, with 9 bases between them. As DNA, the CDR3 is TGTGCCAGTAGAGGTGCGGCCTCTGGAAACACCATATATTTT. It is translated as CASRGAASGNTIYF.

The chain links TRBV6-4 to TRBJ2-3; TRBD2 might be the D (6 bases). The germline CDR1 and CDR2 sequences are MRHNA and SNTAGT. The CDR3 loop spans 14 amino acids. V was shortened by 2 bases and J by 1 base, with 7 bases between the two germline ends. Here the CDR3 reads CASSDTGGTDTQYF. The CDR3 coding sequence is TGTGCCAGCAGTGACACGGGGGGCACAGATACGCAGTATTTT.

V gene TRBV7-8 combines with J gene TRBJ2-7; TRBD2 agrees at 8 bases. Germline CDR1 reads SGHVS; CDR2 reads FQNEAQ. Unmatched junction bases numbered 9, after V lost 5 bases and J lost 6 bases. There are 14 residues in the CDR3. Here the CDR3 DNA reads TGTGCCAGCAGCCACGACATCGGGGGGGGCGAGCAGTACTTC. Translating it yields CASSHDIGGGEQYF.

The V call is TRBV18, the J call TRBJ2-7; 7 nucleotides align to TRBD2. V trimming: 3 bases; J trimming: 3 bases; junction bases outside the gene matches: 11. The CDR3 has 16 residues. Germline-derived CDR1 and CDR2 are KGHSH and LQKENI. CDR3 loop: CASSPSGRVDYYEQYF. The CDR3 nucleotides read TGTGCCAGCTCACCTTCTGGGAGGGTCGACTACTACGAGCAGTACTTC.

The rearrangement uses TRBV7-9 and TRBJ2-7, with D perhaps TRBD2 (5 bases). The CDR3 has 14 residues. Germline V gene lookup returns CDR1 SEHNR and CDR2 FQNEAQ (reference sequence). The V and J ends lost 1 base and 4 bases respectively, with 11 bases between them. In DNA, the CDR3 is TGTGCCAGCAGCTTAGGTCCGGGAAGGTACGAGCAGTACTTC. It codes for CASSLGPGRYEQYF.

The J gene is TRBJ1-1, the V gene TRBV19, with a weak D call TRBD1 (5 bases). This CDR3 comprises 15 residues. Trimming shortened V by 5 bases and J by 1 base, and 14 bases separated the two germline ends. Germline V gene lookup returns CDR1 LNHDA and CDR2 SQIVND (reference sequence). CDR3 nucleotides: TGTGCCAGTAGTGTCCAGGGTCTCCCGAACACTGAAGCTTTCTTT. It yields the protein CASSVQGLPNTEAFF. Filled out from reference TRBV19 and TRBJ1-1, the complete variable domain reads DGGITQSPKYLFRKEGQNVTLSCEQNLNHDAMYWYRQDPGQGLRLIYYSQIVNDFQKGDIAEGYSVSREKKESFPLTVTSAQKNPTAFYLCASSVQGLPNTEAFFGQGTRLTVV.

The V gene is TRBV6-6, the J gene TRBJ2-7; D is uncertain. Germline CDR1 is MNHNY and CDR2 is SVGAGI (reference sequence). Trimming shortened V by 7 bases and J by 0 bases, and 16 bases separated the two germline ends. CDR3 length: 15 residues. This chain's CDR3 is CASINSAFSSYEQYF. The CDR3 nucleotides are TGTGCCAGCATTAATTCTGCTTTCAGCTCCTACGAGCAGTACTTC.

V is TRBV7-2 and J is TRBJ2-5; D ambiguous. V shed 8 bases and J shed 1 base, with 11 bases lying between them. Germline CDR1 and CDR2: SGHTA and FQGNSA. CDR3 length equals 13 residues. CDR3 sequence reads: CASERGSQETQYF. The DNA for the CDR3 is TGTGCCAGCGAGCGAGGCAGCCAAGAGACCCAGTACTTC.

The rearrangement links TRBV5-1 to TRBJ2-7, with D perhaps TRBD1 (7 bases). The V end lost 4 bases, the J end lost 0 bases, and 17 bases lay between the germline ends. This CDR3 has 16 amino acids. The germline CDR1 and CDR2 sequences are SGHRS and YFSETQ. The CDR3 nucleotides are TGCGCCAGCAGCCCAGGGGGGCCAGCAGTCTCCTACGAGCAGTACTTC. Its translation is CASSPGGPAVSYEQYF.

This clone was observed a handful of times. V and J are TRBV5-8 and TRBJ2-7, with a weak D call TRBD1 (5 bases). Germline V gene lookup returns CDR1 SGHTS and CDR2 YDEGEE. Trimming stripped 2 bases from V and 6 bases from J, with 15 bases between. This CDR3 contains 14 residues. CDR3 DNA: TGTGCCAGCAGCTTCAGGACACAACGAGCCGAGCAGTACTTC. It encodes CASSFRTQRAEQYF.

The rearrangement joins TRBV7-3 to TRBJ2-1, with 7 bases identical to TRBD2. J lost 5 bases, V lost 1 base, and 2 bases had no gene match. In germline, CDR1 is SGHTA, CDR2 FQGTGA. CDR3 length: 14 amino acids. The CDR3 DNA is TGTGCCAGCAGCTTAAGCGGGGGAAACAATGAGCAGTTCTTC. Translation: CASSLSGGNNEQFF.

This sequence joins TRBV5-1 and TRBJ2-1; 8 nucleotides match TRBD2. The CDR3 is 16 residues long. Losses at the gene ends were 4 bases for V and 0 bases for J; bases not matched to a gene: 6. Germline-derived CDR1 and CDR2 are SGHRS and YFSETQ. DNA of the CDR3: TGCGCCAGCAGCGGGGAGCGGGGGCCCTCCTACAATGAGCAGTTCTTC. It translates to CASSGERGPSYNEQFF.

The chain employs TRBV7-7 and TRBJ2-5, with TRBD1 matching over 7 bases. CDR3 size: 14 residues. V shed 6 bases and J 2 bases; nucleotides not matched to a gene: 6. CDR1 and CDR2 from the germline V gene are SSHAT and FNYEAQ (reference sequence). The CDR3 DNA is TGTGCCAGCAGTCGGGACAGAGGGCAAGAGACCCAGTACTTC. This translates into CASSRDRGQETQYF.

This clone was found once. The chain uses TRBV5-4 and TRBJ2-2; TRBD1 matches at 8 bases. The ends lost 4 bases at V and 5 bases at J; junction bases unmatched: 7. This CDR3 region has 15 residues. The germline V gene encodes CDR1 SGHNT and CDR2 YYREEE (reference sequence). The CDR3 DNA reads TGTGCCAGCAGCCCCACGGGACAGGCTACCGGGGAGCTGTTTTTT. This sequence encodes CASSPTGQATGELFF.